This T cell receptor beta chain came from a study of T cell responses to AZD1222 COVID-19 vaccine (dated by TCRdb to the early 2020s). About the study as a whole: AZD1222 recipients whose second dose came at about 4 weeks and those whose second dose came at about 12 weeks were combined into one group, since spike-specific TCR depth and breadth did not differ between the two schedules. Trial participants were enrolled by age into 18-55, 56-69 and 70-plus year subgroups, with approximately 160, 26 and 62 TCR-sequenced participants respectively. TCR sequencing was performed for 233 trial participants, of whom about 210 were given two doses of AZD1222 and around 26 were given two doses of MenACWY control vaccine. What the study reported, not specific to this receptor: Because no day 14 peak-response samples were available, repertoires were characterized only after the peak T cell response. Participants were mostly white British, with more females than males. The authors suggested clonal diversity may have been underestimated. Conclusions about previously exposed vaccinees were limited because only six AZD1222 recipients were SARS-CoV-2 seropositive at baseline. The 56-69-year group was small, and its depth increase did not reach significance, likely because of low power. CD4 TCRs associated with the vaccine covered the entire spike protein, and the dominant responses were in regions 160-218 and 743-854. A significant rise in spike-specific TCR breadth and depth was observed after two AZD1222 doses relative to day 0 and relative to MenACWY recipients. Reportedly, close to half of the unique spike-specific TCRs recognized epitopes lying outside the regions that are mutated in the B.1.351 and B.1.1.7 variants.

As for this clone: What this receptor recognizes is not known. No base quality values were provided; no much bigger clone lies one nucleotide off.

According to the study, the label for this sample's time point signals: baseline before first vaccination. Vaccinee samples came from UK trials COV001 and COV002, including a single-blind randomized controlled phase 2/3 trial of AZD1222 (ChAdOx1 nCoV-19) in healthy adults. For TCRbeta chain sequencing, PBMC samples were collected from trial participants at day 0 and at day 28 after the second dose. The CDR3 regions of human TCRbeta chains were analyzed by immunosequencing. The authors processed their data as follows. TCRs in the repertoires were compared against a reference library of SARS-CoV-2-specific TCRs that had been generated with the MIRA antigen-specificity platform. Breadth meant the fraction of unique TCRs that were SARS-CoV-2-associated, whereas depth meant the fraction of total T cells that were SARS-CoV-2-associated. Using the MIRA data, each spike-specific TCR was mapped to the spike region that the TCR reacts to and placed in a CD4 or CD8 class. Log10-transformed breadth and depth values were compared by one-way ANOVA with Sidak's multiple comparisons tests. Held by TCRdb, this immuneACCESS table contains in-frame sequences only and omits some clones. Under half of the omission traces to an unresolved V gene where checked; the cause of the rest is unknown. D and trimming come from the DNA, and the V and J calls and clone size come from that table. For this sample there are about 110,000 clones; roughly 87% appear just once. Clones ranked in the top ten supply 2.5% to 3.5% of the sample.

The TCR originated in an adult in good health. The input for sequencing was peripheral blood, taken on day 0 of AZD1222 vaccination.

The DNA reads TGTGCCAGCAGCCCCATGGGCTCCTACAATGAGCAGTTCTTC. Its translation is CASSPMGSYNEQFF. The receptor chain draws on TRBV7-3 and TRBJ2-1, with the D gene too uncertain to name. Trimming at the junction amounts to 5 bases on V and 0 bases on J, and the germline ends lie 8 bases apart. Reading the germline V gene gives CDR1 SGHTA and CDR2 FQGTGA. Reading from cysteine to phenylalanine, the CDR3 counts 14 amino acids. Only the CDR3 DNA is retained, 42 bases long and in frame from the first base.